This paragraph covers one T cell receptor beta chain sequence. The sample originates from a study of T cell changes during pregnancy in multiple sclerosis. TCRdb's copy holds only in-frame clones and misses some; the assay was immunoSEQ multiplex PCR. The data contain more than 80,000 clones, roughly nine tenths of them seen just once; the ten biggest clones take up about 3.8%. This clonotype was sampled from a female donor in good health, serving as a control in a pregnancy study. Some clones in this sample may be carry-over from other donors' samples. This sample comprised PBMCs, obtained in the first trimester of pregnancy.

The DNA for the CDR3 is TGTGCCAGCGGACCTACAGGGGGGGAGACCCAGTACTTC. This translates into CASGPTGGETQYF. The V gene is TRBV7-9, the J gene TRBJ2-5; 8 nucleotides agree with TRBD1. The CDR3 sequence is 13 residues long. Unmatched junction bases numbered 7, after V lost 8 bases and J lost 5 bases. CDR1 is SEHNR, CDR2 FQNEAQ, per germline (reference sequence).